This TCR beta chain was documented in a study of T-cell memory formation after mild COVID-19. Study overall: Largely, the TCR clusters proved donor specific.

TCRdb re-analysed the 5' RACE reads in MiXCR, keeping a single row per CDR3 protein. The sample yields a few hundred thousand distinct CDR3 sequences, around 27% seen once. This clonotype has a handful of counts. Its antigen is unknown. The germline V gene encodes CDR1 SGHTA and CDR2 FQGTGA. The CDR3 sequence is 13 residues long. V was pared by 5 bases and J by 2 bases, with 9 bases between. General study findings and limits: Cross-reactive memory appears to have joined, as suggested by some responding clones showing up in pre-infection memory. CD4+ clones that contracted lay mainly in CM and EM; CD8+ ones lay in EMRA.

The clonotype originates from an adult woman who had mild COVID-19 (a few samples of this study predate the infection). Cell type and time point are not known. Material: PBMCs or a T cell subset sorted from them (not recorded which). The rearrangement links TRBV7-3 to TRBJ2-5; D remains ambiguous. The CDR3 protein is CASSPPGQETQYF. As DNA, the CDR3 is TGTGCCAGCAGCCCACCGGGTCAAGAGACCCAGTACTTC.